This section outlines one T cell receptor beta chain sequence together with its context. Its antigen is still unknown. These data belong to a study of response to subunit inactivated influenza vaccine. Study-wide results and limits: Few new T cells, the authors suggested, are recruited by each seasonal influenza vaccination.

V gave up 6 bases and J gave up 0 bases, with 15 bases separating them. Germline CDR1 is MNHEY and CDR2 is SVGAGI. This CDR3 contains 16 residues. TCRdb redid the calling of the RT-PCR reads with MiXCR, one entry per CDR3 protein. The sample lists 500,000 to 700,000 distinct CDR3 sequences, roughly 25% occurring once. These records were also assigned to another study, of T cells expressing NK-cell markers. That paper states: UMIs accompanied the 5'RACE template switching by which TCR beta cDNA was made. One of the eight sequenced donors was seronegative, whereas the other seven were HCMV-seropositive. Several of the donors carried dominant NKG2C+ clonotypes that took up about 1.0-7.5% of their CD8+ T cells. Whether expanded NKG2C-expressing T cell clones recognize HCMV is unknown.

The chain joins TRBV6-5 to TRBJ1-5; unclear D gene. This TCR was recovered from a man between 50 and 59 years old who received an inactivated influenza vaccine. Sequences were derived from CD4+ T cells sorted from PBMCs, sampled roughly 12 days after vaccination. The CDR3 coding sequence is TGTGCCAGCAGAAGCCTGGACCCCGATAGCAATCAGCCCCAGCATTTT. Protein: CASRSLDPDSNQPQHF.